This T cell receptor beta chain came from a study of response to subunit inactivated influenza vaccine. At least ten counts were recorded for this clonotype. The target antigen is unknown. TCRdb reanalysed the RT-PCR reads using MiXCR and keeps one entry per CDR3 protein. The sample records hundreds of thousands of distinct CDR3 sequences, 13% to 15% being singletons. The CDR3 runs 13 residues. From germline, CDR1 is MNHEY and CDR2 SMNVEV (reference sequence). With 6 bases clipped from V and 8 bases from J, the junction kept 7 bases outside the gene matches. Study outcomes and limitations: Only a handful of new T cells, the authors suggested, are recruited with each seasonal influenza vaccination.

The TCR comes from a man between 45 and 60 years old who received an inactivated influenza vaccine. The specimen comprised PBMCs from blood, sampled roughly 15 days before vaccination. The chain has TRBV27 and TRBJ2-4; 7 bases are a match to TRBD1. CDR3 amino acids: CASSQYRGDIQYF. The CDR3 nucleotides are TGTGCCAGCAGCCAATACAGGGGTGACATTCAGTACTTC.